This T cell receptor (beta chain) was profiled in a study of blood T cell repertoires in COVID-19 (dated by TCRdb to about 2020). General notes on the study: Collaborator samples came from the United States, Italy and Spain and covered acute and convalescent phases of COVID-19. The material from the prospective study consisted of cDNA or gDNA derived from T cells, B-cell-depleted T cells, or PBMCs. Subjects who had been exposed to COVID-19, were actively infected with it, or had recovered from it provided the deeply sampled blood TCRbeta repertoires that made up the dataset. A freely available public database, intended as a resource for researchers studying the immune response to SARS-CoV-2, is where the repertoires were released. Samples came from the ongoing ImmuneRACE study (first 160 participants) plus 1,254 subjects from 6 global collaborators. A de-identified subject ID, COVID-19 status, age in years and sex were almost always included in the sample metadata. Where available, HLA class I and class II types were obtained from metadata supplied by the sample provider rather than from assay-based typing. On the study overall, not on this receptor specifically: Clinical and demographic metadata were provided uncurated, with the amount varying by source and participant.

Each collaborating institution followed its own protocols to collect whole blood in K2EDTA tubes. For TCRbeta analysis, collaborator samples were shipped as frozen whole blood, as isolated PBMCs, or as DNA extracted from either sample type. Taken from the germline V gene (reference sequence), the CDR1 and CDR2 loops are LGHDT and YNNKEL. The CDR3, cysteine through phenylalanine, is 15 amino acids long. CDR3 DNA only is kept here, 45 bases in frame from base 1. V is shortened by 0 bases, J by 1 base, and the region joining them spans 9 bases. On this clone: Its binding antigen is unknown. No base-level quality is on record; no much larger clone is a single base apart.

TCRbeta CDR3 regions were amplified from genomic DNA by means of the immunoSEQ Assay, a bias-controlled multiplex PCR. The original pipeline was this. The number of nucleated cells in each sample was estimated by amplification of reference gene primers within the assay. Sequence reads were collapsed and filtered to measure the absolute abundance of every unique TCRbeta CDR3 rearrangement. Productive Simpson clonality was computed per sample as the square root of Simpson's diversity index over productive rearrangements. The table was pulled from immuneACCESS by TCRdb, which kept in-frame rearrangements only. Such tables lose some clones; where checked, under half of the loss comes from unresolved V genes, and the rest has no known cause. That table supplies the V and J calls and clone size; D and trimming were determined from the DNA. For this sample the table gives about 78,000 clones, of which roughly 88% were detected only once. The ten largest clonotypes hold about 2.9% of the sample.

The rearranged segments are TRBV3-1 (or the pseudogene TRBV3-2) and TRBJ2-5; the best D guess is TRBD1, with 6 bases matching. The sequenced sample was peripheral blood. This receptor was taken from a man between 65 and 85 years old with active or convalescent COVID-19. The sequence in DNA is TGTGCCAGCAGCCAAGAGGGGACACTCCAAGAGACCCAGTACTTC. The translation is CASSQEGTLQETQYF.